A selection of T cell receptor beta chains follows, all from one sample in a study of tumor-infiltrating lymphocytes in primary liver carcinoma. One entry per CDR3 protein, called by TCRdb with MiXCR from the multiplex PCR reads. The sample holds 300,000 to 350,000 distinct CDR3 sequences, less than 75% seen once. What was sequenced was peripheral blood. Receptors originate from a man in his forties or fifties with primary liver carcinoma and hepatitis B virus infection. The CDR3 runs from the conserved cysteine through the conserved F or W. D genes are given only for firm matches. Clone sizes are given selectively: once, few, many, or a class where the clone is expanded.

size	V	D	J	DNA	CDR3
many	TRBV12-3/TRBV12-4	.	TRBJ2-1	TGTGCCAGCAGGGACAGCGCTTTGGGAAATGAGCAGTTCTTC	CASRDSALGNEQFF
many	TRBV29-1	.	TRBJ1-1	TGCAGCGTTACAGCCATGAACACTGAAGCTTTCTTT	CSVTAMNTEAFF
.	TRBV7-9	TRBD1	TRBJ2-6	TGTGCCAGCAGCGTAGACAGGGTTGGGGCCAACGTCCTGACTTTC	CASSVDRVGANVLTF
.	TRBV11-1	TRBD2	TRBJ2-1	TGTACCAGCTGCCTTAGCGGGAGCTCCTACAATGAGCAGTTCTTC	CTSCLSGSSYNEQFF
.	TRBV14	.	TRBJ2-3	TGTGCCAGCAGCCCATCAGAAGATAAGCAGTATTTT	CASSPSEDKQYF
.	TRBV6-1	TRBD2	TRBJ2-1	TGTGCCAGCAGATATCACGGTGGGACTAGCGGGAGGTACTCCCACAATGAGCAGTTCTTC	CASRYHGGTSGRYSHNEQFF
many	TRBV12-3/TRBV12-4	.	TRBJ1-1	TGTGCCAGCAGTAGGGGGGGCGGGACTGAAGCTTTCTTT	CASSRGGGTEAFF
.	TRBV28	TRBD1	TRBJ2-1	TGTGCCAGCACACACAGGGGGATCTCCTACAATGTGCAGTTCTTC	CASTHRGISYNVQFF
few	TRBV12-1	.	TRBJ2-5	TGTGCCAGCAGCCGGGACGGAGAAGAGACCCAGTACTTC	CASSRDGEETQYF
.	TRBV5-6	.	TRBJ2-5	TGTGCCAGCAGCATGGCCCAAGGGGAGACCCAGTACTTC	CASSMAQGETQYF